The source of this TCR beta chain is a study of CD8 T cells in ankylosing spondylitis. Whole-study findings and limits: Ankylosing spondylitis blood appeared to be characterized by a TCR beta motif of roughly eight highly homologous variants. The study looked at matched synovial fluid samples from ankylosing spondylitis patients. Disease-linked clones were reported to be significantly enriched there. Some of the motif variants had earlier been found in reactive arthritis patients' fluid and blood.

By quantitative 5'-RACE with molecular barcodes, the TCR beta libraries were made. TCRdb reprocessed the 5' RACE reads with MiXCR, giving one entry per CDR3 protein. The sample carries over 450,000 distinct CDR3 sequences, about 13% recorded once. This clonotype was found once. The antigen remains undetermined. The CDR3 contains 14 residues. The germline V gene encodes CDR1 MNHEY and CDR2 SMNVEV (reference sequence). The germline V and J ends were trimmed by 1 base and 5 bases, with 11 bases remaining between them. V usage is TRBV27 and J usage is TRBJ2-5; a possible D gene is TRBD2 (5 bases). This receptor was identified in a male donor with ankylosing spondylitis. Sequenced material: blood, either unsorted or a sorted T cell fraction (not recorded which). For the CDR3, the DNA is TGTGCCAGCAGTTTATTCGGGGTTACGGAGACCCAGTACTTC. It encodes CASSLFGVTETQYF.